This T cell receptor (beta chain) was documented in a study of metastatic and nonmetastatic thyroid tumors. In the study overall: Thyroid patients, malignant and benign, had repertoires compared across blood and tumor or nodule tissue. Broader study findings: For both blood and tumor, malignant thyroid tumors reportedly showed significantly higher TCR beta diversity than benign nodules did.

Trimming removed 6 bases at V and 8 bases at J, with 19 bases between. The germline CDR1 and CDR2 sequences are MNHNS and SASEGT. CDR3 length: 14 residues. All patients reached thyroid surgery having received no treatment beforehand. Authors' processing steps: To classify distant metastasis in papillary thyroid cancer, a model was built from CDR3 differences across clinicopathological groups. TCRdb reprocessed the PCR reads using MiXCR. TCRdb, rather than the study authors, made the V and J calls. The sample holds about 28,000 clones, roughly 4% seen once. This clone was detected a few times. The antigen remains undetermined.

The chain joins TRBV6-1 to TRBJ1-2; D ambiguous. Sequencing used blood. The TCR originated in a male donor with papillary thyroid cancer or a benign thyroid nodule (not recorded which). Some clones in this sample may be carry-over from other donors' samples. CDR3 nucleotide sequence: TGTGCCAGCAGATTGACGCGTTGGGTAGCCGGCTACACCTTC. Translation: CASRLTRWVAGYTF.